Following are 3 T cell receptor beta chains from one sample sequenced in a study of T cell clonality in common variable immunodeficiency. No antigens are known for them. Findings and limits, study-wide: Fewer deletions and N-nucleotide insertions were reportedly seen in common variable immunodeficiency TCR beta sequences.

Data came from immunoSEQ multiplex PCR; TCRdb stores just in-frame clones and leaves some out. Singletons are absent from the sample, which has 15,000 to 25,000 clones. Sequencing was carried out using peripheral blood mononuclear cells. The source is a human donor with common variable immunodeficiency.

This clone was observed a handful of times. The read terminates 3 residues ahead of where the CDR3 ends, so the germline J gene completes it. This chain links TRBV6-2 or TRBV6-3 with TRBJ1-2, with 10 bases matching TRBD1. V shed 6 bases, J shed 2 bases, and the junction held 9 bases outside the gene matches. The germline V gene has CDR1 MNHEY and CDR2 SVGEGT. The CDR3 is 16 residues long. CDR3 sequence reads: CASRGQGYRLNYGYTF. Incomplete CDR3 DNA: TGTGCCAGCAGGGGACAGGGGTACCGATTGAACTATGGC.

A few counts support this clone. The CDR3 end is not reached by the read, which stops 3 residues before it; the germline J gene fills it in. This sequence joins TRBV7-9 and TRBJ1-4; D possibly corresponds to TRBD1 (5 bases). The CDR3 consists of 15 residues. In germline, CDR1 is SEHNR, CDR2 FQNEAQ (reference sequence). Trimming took 6 bases from V and 0 from J, leaving 11 bases between them. CDR3 in amino acids: CASRSLRATNEKLFF. CDR3 DNA (partial): TGTGCCAGCAGATCACTCAGGGCAACTAATGAAAAA.

This clone was detected only a few times. The read is 3 residues too short to cover the CDR3 end, so that end is filled in from the germline J gene. The rearrangement joins TRBV19 to TRBJ1-5, with TRBD1 matching 9 bases. Germline V CDR1 and CDR2: LNHDA, SQIVND (reference sequence). CDR3 length equals 17 residues. Trimming at V came to 3 bases and at J to 3 bases, leaving 9 bases not matched to a gene. CDR3 DNA, as far as it was read: TGTGCCAGTAGTATCTGGACAGGGGAAGGGGCCAATCAGCCC. Translated, it gives CASSIWTGEGANQP. The full CDR3 sequence reads CASSIWTGEGANQPQHF.